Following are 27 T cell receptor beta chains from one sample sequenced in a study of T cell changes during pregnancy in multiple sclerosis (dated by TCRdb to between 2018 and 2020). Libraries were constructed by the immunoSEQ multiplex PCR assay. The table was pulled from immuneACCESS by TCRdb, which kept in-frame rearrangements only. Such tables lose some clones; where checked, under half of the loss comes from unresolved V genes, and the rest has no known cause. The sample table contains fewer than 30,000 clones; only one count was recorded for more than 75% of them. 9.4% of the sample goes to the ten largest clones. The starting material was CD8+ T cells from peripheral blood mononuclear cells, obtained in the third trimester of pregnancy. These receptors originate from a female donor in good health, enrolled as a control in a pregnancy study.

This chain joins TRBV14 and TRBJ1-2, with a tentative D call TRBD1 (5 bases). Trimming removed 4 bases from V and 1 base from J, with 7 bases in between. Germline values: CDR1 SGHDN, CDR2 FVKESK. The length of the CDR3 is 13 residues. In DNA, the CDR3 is TGTGCCAGCAGCCTGACAGTTAACTATGGCTACACCTTC. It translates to CASSLTVNYGYTF.

CDR3 coding DNA: TGTGCCAGCAGCGGCCCCACTCCTAGATTCCAAGAGACCCAGTACTTC. Residues: CASSGPTPRFQETQYF. The rearrangement links TRBV2 to TRBJ2-5; D is undetermined. Germline assignment: CDR1 SNHLY and CDR2 FYNNEI. The CDR3 spans 16 residues. V was cut by 6 bases and J by 1 base, with 18 bases left in between.

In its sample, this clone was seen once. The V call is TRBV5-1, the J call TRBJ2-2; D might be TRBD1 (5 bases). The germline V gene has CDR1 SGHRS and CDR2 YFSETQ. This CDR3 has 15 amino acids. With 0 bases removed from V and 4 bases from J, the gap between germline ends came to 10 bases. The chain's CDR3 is CASSLEGQGTGELFF. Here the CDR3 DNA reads TGCGCCAGCAGCTTGGAGGGGCAGGGCACCGGGGAGCTGTTTTTT. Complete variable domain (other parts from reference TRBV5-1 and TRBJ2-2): KAGVTQTPRYLIKTRGQQVTLSCSPISGHRSVSWYQQTPGQGLQFLFEYFSETQRNKGNFPGRFSGRQFSNSRSEMNVSTLELGDSALYLCASSLEGQGTGELFFGEGSRLTVL.

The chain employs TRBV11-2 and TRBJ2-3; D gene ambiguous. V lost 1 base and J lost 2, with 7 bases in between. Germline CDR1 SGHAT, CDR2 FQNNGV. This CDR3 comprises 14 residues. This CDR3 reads CASSLVRYTDTQYF. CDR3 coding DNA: TGTGCCAGCAGCTTAGTTAGATACACAGATACGCAGTATTTT.

This chain's CDR3 is CASSLGTGDNPYGYTF. For the CDR3, the DNA is TGTGCCAGCAGCTTAGGGACAGGGGACAACCCTTATGGCTACACCTTC. V gene TRBV13 combines with J gene TRBJ1-2; 8 bases fit TRBD1. CDR1 and CDR2 (germline): PRHDT, FYEKMQ (reference sequence). The CDR3 is made up of 16 amino acids. J was trimmed by 5 bases and V by 0 bases; bases with no gene match: 8.

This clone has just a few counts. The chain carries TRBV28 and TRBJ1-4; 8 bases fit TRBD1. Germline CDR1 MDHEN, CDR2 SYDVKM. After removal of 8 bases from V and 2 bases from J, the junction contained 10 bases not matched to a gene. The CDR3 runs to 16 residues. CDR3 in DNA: TGTGCCAGCTGCCCGGGACACAGGGGGACTAATGAAAAACTGTTTTTT. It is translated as CASCPGHRGTNEKLFF.

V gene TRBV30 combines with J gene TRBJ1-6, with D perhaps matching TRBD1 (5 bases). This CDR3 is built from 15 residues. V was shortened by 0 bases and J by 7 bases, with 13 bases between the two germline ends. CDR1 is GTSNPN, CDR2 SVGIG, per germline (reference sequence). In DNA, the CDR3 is TGTGCCTGGAGTGTAACGGGTGGGGGGAATTCACCCCTCCACTTT. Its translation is CAWSVTGGGNSPLHF.

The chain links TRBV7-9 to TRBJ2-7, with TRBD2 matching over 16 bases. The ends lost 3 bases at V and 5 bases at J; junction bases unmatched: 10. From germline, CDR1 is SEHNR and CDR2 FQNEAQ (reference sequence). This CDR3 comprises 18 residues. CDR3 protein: CASSFPTGTSGRDDEQYF. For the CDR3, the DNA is TGTGCCAGCAGCTTCCCCACCGGGACTAGCGGGAGGGACGACGAGCAGTACTTC.

The DNA of the CDR3 is TGTGCCAGCAGCGTAGCTACGAATGAGCAGTTCTTC. Translated: CASSVATNEQFF. This sequence joins TRBV9 and TRBJ2-1; D unclear. The V and J ends lost 0 bases and 7 bases respectively, with 5 bases between them. Germline V gene lookup returns CDR1 SGDLS and CDR2 YYNGEE. The length of the CDR3 is 12 residues.

CDR3 residues: CASSPGLLNEQFF. CDR3 coding DNA: TGTGCCAGCTCCCCGGGACTCCTCAATGAGCAGTTCTTC. The rearrangement joins TRBV28 to TRBJ2-1, with a tentative D call TRBD2 (6 bases). This CDR3 is built from 13 residues. V lost 8 bases and J 6 bases, leaving 14 bases between the germline ends. The V gene's germline CDR1 is MDHEN and CDR2 SYDVKM.

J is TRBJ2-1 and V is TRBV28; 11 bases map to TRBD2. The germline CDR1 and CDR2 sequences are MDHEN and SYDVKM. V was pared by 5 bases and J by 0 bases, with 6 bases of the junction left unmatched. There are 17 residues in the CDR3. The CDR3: CASSPGTSGSSYNEQFF. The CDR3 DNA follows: TGTGCCAGCAGTCCCGGGACTAGCGGAAGCTCCTACAATGAGCAGTTCTTC.

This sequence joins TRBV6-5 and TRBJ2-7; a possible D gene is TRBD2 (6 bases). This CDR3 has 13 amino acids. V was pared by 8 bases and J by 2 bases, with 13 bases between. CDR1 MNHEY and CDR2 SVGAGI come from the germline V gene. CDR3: CASGLQVTYEQYF. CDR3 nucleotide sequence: TGTGCCAGCGGACTACAGGTCACCTACGAGCAGTACTTC.

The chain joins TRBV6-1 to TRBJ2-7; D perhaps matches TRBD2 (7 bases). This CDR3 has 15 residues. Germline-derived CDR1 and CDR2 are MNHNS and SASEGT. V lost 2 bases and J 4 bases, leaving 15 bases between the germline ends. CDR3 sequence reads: CASSERWEGGYEQYF. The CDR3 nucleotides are TGTGCCAGCAGTGAAAGGTGGGAGGGGGGATACGAGCAGTACTTC.

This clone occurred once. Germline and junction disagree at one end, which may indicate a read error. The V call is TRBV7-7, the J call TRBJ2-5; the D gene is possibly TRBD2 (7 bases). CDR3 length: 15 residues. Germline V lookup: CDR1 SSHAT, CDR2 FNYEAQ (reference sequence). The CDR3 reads CASSPPGEGLGTQYF. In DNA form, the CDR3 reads TGTGCTAGCAGCCCACCAGGGGAGGGGCTGGGGACCCAGTACTTC.

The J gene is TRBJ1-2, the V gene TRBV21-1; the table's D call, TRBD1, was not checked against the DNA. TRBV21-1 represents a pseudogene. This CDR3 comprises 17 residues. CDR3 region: CASSIRDRGTMLYGYTF. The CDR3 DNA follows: TGTGCCAGCAGCATCCGGGACAGGGGTACTATGCTGTATGGCTACACCTTC.

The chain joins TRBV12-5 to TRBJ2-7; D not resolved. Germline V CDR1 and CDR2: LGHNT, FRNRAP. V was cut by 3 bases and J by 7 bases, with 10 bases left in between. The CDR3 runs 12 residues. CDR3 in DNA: TGTGCTAGTGGTTTCCATCCCCGGGAGCAGTACTTC. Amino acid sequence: CASGFHPREQYF.

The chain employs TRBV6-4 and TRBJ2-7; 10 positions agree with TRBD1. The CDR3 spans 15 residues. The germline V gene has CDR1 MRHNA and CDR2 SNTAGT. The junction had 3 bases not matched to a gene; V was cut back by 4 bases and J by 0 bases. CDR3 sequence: CASSAGTGDSYEQYF. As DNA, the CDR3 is TGTGCCAGCAGTGCCGGGACAGGGGACTCCTACGAGCAGTACTTC.

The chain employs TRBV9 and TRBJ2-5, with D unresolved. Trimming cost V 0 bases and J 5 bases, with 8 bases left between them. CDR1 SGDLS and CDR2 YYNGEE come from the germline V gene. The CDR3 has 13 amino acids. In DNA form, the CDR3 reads TGTGCCAGCAGCGTAGGGAGTTTGGAGACCCAGTACTTC. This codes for CASSVGSLETQYF.

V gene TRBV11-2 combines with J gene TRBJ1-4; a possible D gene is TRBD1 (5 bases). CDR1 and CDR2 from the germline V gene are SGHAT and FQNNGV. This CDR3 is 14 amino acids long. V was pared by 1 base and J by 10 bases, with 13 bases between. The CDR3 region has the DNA TGTGCCAGCAGCTTAGGGGGGGGAAGCGGAAAACTGTTTTTT. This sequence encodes CASSLGGGSGKLFF.

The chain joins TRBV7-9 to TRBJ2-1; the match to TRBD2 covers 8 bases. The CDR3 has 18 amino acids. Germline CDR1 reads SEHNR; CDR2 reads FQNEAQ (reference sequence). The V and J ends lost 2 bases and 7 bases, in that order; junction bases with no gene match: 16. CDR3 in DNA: TGTGCCAGCAGCTTATCCGGGGGGGGGTCGATATTGGGAAATGAGCAGTTCTTC. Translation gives CASSLSGGGSILGNEQFF.

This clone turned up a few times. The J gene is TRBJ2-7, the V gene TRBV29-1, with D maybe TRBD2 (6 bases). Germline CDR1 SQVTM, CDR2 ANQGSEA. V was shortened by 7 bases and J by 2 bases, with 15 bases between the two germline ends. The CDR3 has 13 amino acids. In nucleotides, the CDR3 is TGCAGCGCCAATGGGAGGATGCCCTACGAGCAGTACTTC. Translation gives CSANGRMPYEQYF.

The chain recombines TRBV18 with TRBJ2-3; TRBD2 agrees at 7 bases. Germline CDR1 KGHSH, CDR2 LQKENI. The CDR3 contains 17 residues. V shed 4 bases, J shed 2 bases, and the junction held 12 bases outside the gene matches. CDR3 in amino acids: CASSLSLSGRYTDTQYF. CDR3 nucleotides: TGTGCCAGCTCACTCTCCCTTTCCGGGAGGTACACAGATACGCAGTATTTT.

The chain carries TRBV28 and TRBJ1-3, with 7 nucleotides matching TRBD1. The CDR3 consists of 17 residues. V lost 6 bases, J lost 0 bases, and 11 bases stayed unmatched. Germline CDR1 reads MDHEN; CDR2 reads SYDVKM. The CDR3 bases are TGTGCCAGCAGCATGGACAGGACGGCGTACTCTGGAAACACCATATATTTT. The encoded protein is CASSMDRTAYSGNTIYF. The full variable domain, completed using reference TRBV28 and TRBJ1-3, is DVKVTQSSRYLVKRTGEKVFLECVQDMDHENMFWYRQDPGLGLRLIYFSYDVKMKEKGDIPEGYSVSREKKERFSLILESASTNQTSMYLCASSMDRTAYSGNTIYFGEGSWLTVV.

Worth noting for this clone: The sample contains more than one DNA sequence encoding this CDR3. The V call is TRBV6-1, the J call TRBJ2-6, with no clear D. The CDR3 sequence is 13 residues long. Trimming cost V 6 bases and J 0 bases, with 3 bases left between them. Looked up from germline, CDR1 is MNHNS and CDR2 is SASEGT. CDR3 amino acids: CASRASGANVLTF. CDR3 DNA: TGTGCCAGCAGAGCCTCTGGGGCCAACGTCCTGACTTTC.

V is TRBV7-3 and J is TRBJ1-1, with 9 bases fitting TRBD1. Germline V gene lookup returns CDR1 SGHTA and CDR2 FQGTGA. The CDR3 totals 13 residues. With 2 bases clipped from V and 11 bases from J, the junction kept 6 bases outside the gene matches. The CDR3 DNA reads TGTGCCAGCAGCTTAGACAGGGGGACAGGGGCTTTCTTT. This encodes CASSLDRGTGAFF. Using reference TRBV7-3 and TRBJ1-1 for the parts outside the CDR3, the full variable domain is GAGVSQTPSNKVTEKGKYVELRCDPISGHTALYWYRQSLGQGPEFLIYFQGTGAADDSGLPNDRFFAVRPEGSVSTLKIQRTERGDSAVYLCASSLDRGTGAFFGQGTRLTVV.

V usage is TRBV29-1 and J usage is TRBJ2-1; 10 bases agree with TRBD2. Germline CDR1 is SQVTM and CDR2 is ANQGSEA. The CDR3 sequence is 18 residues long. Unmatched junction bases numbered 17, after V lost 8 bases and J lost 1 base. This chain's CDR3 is CSPQGPSGSGGSYNEQFF. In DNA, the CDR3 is TGCAGCCCCCAGGGGCCTAGCGGGAGTGGCGGGTCCTACAATGAGCAGTTCTTC.

CDR3 region: CASSYLSPRGQETQYF. CDR3 DNA: TGTGCCAGCAGTTACTTATCTCCCCGGGGGCAAGAGACCCAGTACTTC. This chain uses TRBV6-6 with TRBJ2-5; D may be TRBD2 (6 bases). The CDR3 consists of 16 residues. Germline V lookup: CDR1 MNHNY, CDR2 SVGAGI (reference sequence). Trimming removed 1 base at V and 2 bases at J, with 14 bases between.